These 4 T cell receptor beta chains originate from one sample sequenced in a study of blood T cell repertoires in COVID-19. Sequencing was performed with immunoSEQ multiplex PCR; in TCRdb, only in-frame clones are kept and a portion is missing. Here the sample spans around 400,000 clones, 80% to 95% being singletons. Sequencing was carried out using PBMCs or T cells enriched from blood (not recorded which). Every receptor here comes from a woman in her thirties or forties who had been exposed to COVID-19.

This chain joins TRBV9 and TRBJ2-1; TRBD2 matches 8 bases. CDR1 and CDR2 (germline): SGDLS, YYNGEE. V shed 4 bases, J shed 6 bases, and the junction held 6 bases outside the gene matches. The CDR3 consists of 14 residues. The CDR3 bases are TGTGCCAGCAGCCCCCTCGCGGGGGGCAATGAGCAGTTCTTC. The encoded protein is CASSPLAGGNEQFF.

The genes are TRBV12-3 or TRBV12-4 and TRBJ1-6, with 8 bases that match TRBD1. This CDR3 has 13 residues. Trimming cost V 6 bases and J 9 bases; bases outside gene matches: 4. CDR3 in amino acids: CASSDRGGSPLHF. The CDR3 DNA reads TGTGCCAGCAGCGACAGGGGAGGTTCACCCCTCCACTTT.

CDR3 sequence reads: CASSREGVADTQYF. CDR3 sequence (DNA): TGCGCCAGCAGCCGCGAGGGAGTAGCAGATACGCAGTATTTT. The chain recombines TRBV5-1 with TRBJ2-3, with D possibly being TRBD2 (5 bases). Germline values: CDR1 SGHRS, CDR2 YFSETQ. Trimming stripped 4 bases from V and 4 bases from J, with 13 bases between. The CDR3 spans 14 residues.

The chain uses TRBV5-6 and TRBJ1-5; D gene unclear. Germline values: CDR1 SGHDT, CDR2 YYEEEE. Trimming took off 0 bases at V and 9 bases at J, with 10 bases between the two ends. The CDR3 runs to 13 residues. CDR3 sequence (DNA): TGTGCCAGCAGCTTGGTGTCAGGAGGGCCCCAGCATTTT. Amino acids: CASSLVSGGPQHF.